The rows below give T cell receptor beta chains drawn from one sample of a study of blood T cells in healthy people across ages. TCRdb itself ran the 5' RACE reads through MiXCR, one entry per CDR3 protein. The sample contains about 620,000 distinct CDR3 sequences, around a fifth of which appear only once. The sequencing input was blood. The receptors derive from a man between 70 and 80 years old in good health. CDR3s include the opening cysteine and the closing phenylalanine or tryptophan. Each record gives: D gene, clone size, V gene, J gene, CDR3 protein, CDR3 DNA. The D gene is left open where the match is weak. A row's size may be missing; if present it is once, few, many or a size class.

>.|many|TRBV6-5|TRBJ2-6
CASSLPGANVLTF
TGTGCCAGCAGTCTCCCTGGGGCCAACGTCCTGACTTTC
>.|.|TRBV5-1|TRBJ2-3
CASSLALDSSTDTQYF
TGCGCCAGCAGCTTGGCCTTAGACAGTAGCACAGATACGCAGTATTTT
>TRBD2|few|TRBV24-1|TRBJ2-7
CATSDGGGTTQQYF
TGTGCCACCAGTGATGGGGGGGGTACGACGCAGCAGTACTTC
>.|.|TRBV9|TRBJ2-2
CASSRYGSPNTGELFF
TGTGCCAGCAGCAGATACGGGAGCCCGAACACCGGGGAGCTGTTTTTT
>TRBD2|.|TRBV2|TRBJ2-7
CAIRPPGLGLYEQYF
TGTGCCATCAGGCCCCCGGGACTAGGGCTTTACGAGCAGTACTTC
>.|.|TRBV7-2|TRBJ2-7
CASSLADSFEQYF
TGTGCCAGCAGCTTAGCTGATAGCTTCGAGCAGTACTTC
>.|.|TRBV20-1|TRBJ2-7
CSAEGGSSYEQYF
TGCAGTGCTGAAGGGGGTAGCTCCTACGAGCAGTACTTC
>.|few|TRBV5-1|TRBJ2-2
CASSWSNPVTGELFF
TGCGCCAGCAGCTGGAGTAACCCCGTGACCGGGGAGCTGTTTTTT
>.|.|TRBV7-2|TRBJ2-5
CASEETTSFQETQYF
TGTGCCTCAGAGGAGACTACATCATTCCAAGAGACCCAGTACTTC
>.|few|TRBV6-6|TRBJ2-7
CASSYSASYEQYF
TGTGCCAGCAGTTACTCGGCCTCCTACGAGCAGTACTTC
>.|few|TRBV20-1|TRBJ2-7
CSASGTIHEQYF
TGCAGTGCTAGTGGGACCATACACGAGCAGTACTTC
>.|.|TRBV6-6|TRBJ1-2
CASSLGEGGYTF
TGTGCCAGCAGTTTGGGGGAGGGAGGCTACACCTTC
>.|many|TRBV18|TRBJ2-5
CASSSTGTLQETQYF
TGTGCCAGCTCATCCACCGGGACGCTCCAAGAGACCCAGTACTTC
>.|.|TRBV5-1|TRBJ2-2
CASSLGASEAGELFF
TGCGCCAGCAGCTTGGGGGCTAGCGAAGCCGGGGAGCTGTTTTTT
>.|.|TRBV20-1|TRBJ2-6
CSASLRSSGANVLTF
TGCAGTGCTTCTCTGCGGAGCTCTGGGGCCAACGTCCTGACTTTC
>TRBD1|many|TRBV5-1|TRBJ2-7
CASSLGTGAYEQYF
TGTGCCAGCAGTTTAGGGACAGGAGCCTACGAGCAGTACTTC
>.|.|TRBV27|TRBJ2-7
CASSFLGTQSSYEQYF
TGTGCCAGCAGTTTCCTCGGGACGCAAAGCTCCTACGAGCAGTACTTC
>.|once|TRBV16|TRBJ1-3
CASSQRHSGNTIYF
TGTGCCAGCAGCCAAAGACACTCTGGAAACACCATATATTTT
>.|many|TRBV7-9|TRBJ1-2
CASSLAGTIHGYTF
TGTGCCAGCAGCTTAGCCGGGACAATCCATGGCTACACCTTC
>.|.|TRBV6-6|TRBJ2-2
CASSYDRTPLPGGELFF
TGTGCCAGCAGTTACGACAGGACCCCCCTCCCGGGCGGGGAGCTGTTTTTT
>TRBD1|.|TRBV5-1|TRBJ2-1
CASSLRTGLGNEQFF
TGCGCCAGCAGCCTTCGGACAGGGCTAGGCAATGAGCAGTTCTTC
>.|.|TRBV28|TRBJ2-1
CASSFSAGEQFF
TGTGCCAGCAGTTTTAGCGCGGGTGAGCAGTTCTTC
>TRBD1|.|TRBV3-1|TRBJ1-6
CATGQNNSPLHF
TGTGCCACGGGACAGAATAATTCACCCCTCCACTTT
>TRBD1|.|TRBV12-3/TRBV12-4|TRBJ1-1
CASSSGTGITEAFF
TGTGCCAGCAGTTCAGGGACAGGGATCACTGAAGCTTTCTTT
>TRBD1|few|TRBV6-5|TRBJ2-7
CASSSPTGSSNEQYF
TGTGCCAGCAGTTCCCCGACAGGGAGCTCGAACGAGCAGTACTTC
>.|.|TRBV7-6|TRBJ1-3
CASSSGPNYSGNTIYF
TGTGCCAGCAGCTCTGGACCGAACTACTCTGGAAACACCATATATTTT
>TRBD1|.|TRBV29-1|TRBJ1-2
CSVLGQVNYGYTF
TGCAGCGTCCTGGGACAGGTCAACTATGGCTACACCTTC
>TRBD2|.|TRBV3-1|TRBJ2-1
CASSRGSGEQFF
TGTGCCAGCAGCCGCGGGAGCGGGGAGCAGTTCTTC
>TRBD1|few|TRBV7-2|TRBJ2-1
CASSYGQGANEQFF
TGTGCCAGCAGCTACGGACAGGGGGCGAATGAGCAGTTCTTC
>.|few|TRBV7-2|TRBJ1-5
CASSPSGVNSNQPQHF
TGTGCCAGCAGCCCCTCCGGGGTAAATAGCAATCAGCCCCAGCATTTT
>TRBD2|once|TRBV20-1|TRBJ2-7
CSARLLAGGSYEQYF
TGCAGTGCTAGGTTGCTAGCGGGAGGCTCCTACGAGCAGTACTTC
>.|many|TRBV7-9|TRBJ2-1
CASSLKGMRSQVSYNEQFF
TGTGCCAGCAGCTTGAAGGGTATGCGCTCGCAGGTCTCCTACAATGAGCAGTTCTTC
>.|.|TRBV29-1|TRBJ2-5
CSVEGAETQYF
TGCAGCGTTGAAGGGGCGGAGACCCAGTACTTC
>.|many|TRBV27|TRBJ2-1
CASRPGDPYNEQFF
TGTGCCAGCAGGCCCGGGGATCCCTACAATGAGCAGTTCTTC
>.|.|TRBV5-1|TRBJ1-2
CASSLGDSPYGYTF
TGCGCCAGCAGCTTGGGTGACTCCCCCTATGGCTACACCTTC
>.|.|TRBV5-1|TRBJ1-3
CASSLDGGPGNTIYF
TGCGCCAGCAGCTTAGATGGGGGCCCAGGAAACACCATATATTTT
>TRBD2|many|TRBV13|TRBJ2-1
CASSLRREGNEQFF
TGTGCCAGCAGCTTAAGGCGGGAGGGTAATGAGCAGTTCTTC
>.|few|TRBV6-6|TRBJ1-1
CASSYSMDPPYNTEAFF
TGTGCCAGCAGTTACTCGATGGATCCGCCCTATAACACTGAAGCTTTCTTT
>.|.|TRBV25-1|TRBJ2-1
CASRGALVYNEQFF
TGTGCCAGCAGAGGGGCGCTAGTCTACAATGAGCAGTTCTTC
>.|few|TRBV4-3|TRBJ1-1
CASSQVARGNTEAFF
TGCGCCAGCAGCCAAGTAGCCAGGGGAAACACTGAAGCTTTCTTT
>TRBD1|few|TRBV4-1|TRBJ1-5
CASSQLQGASNQPQHF
TGCGCCAGCAGCCAATTACAGGGGGCGAGCAATCAGCCCCAGCATTTT
>.|.|TRBV24-1|TRBJ2-7
CATSAGGQNYEQYF
TGTGCCACCAGTGCCGGGGGACAAAACTACGAGCAGTACTTC
>TRBD2|.|TRBV12-3/TRBV12-4|TRBJ2-7
CASNSAGASEQYF
TGTGCCAGCAACTCAGCGGGAGCAAGCGAGCAGTACTTC
>TRBD2|.|TRBV6-1|TRBJ2-7
CASSEPGLAGVGEQYF
TGTGCCAGCAGTGAACCAGGACTAGCGGGAGTGGGCGAGCAGTACTTC
>.|.|TRBV7-9|TRBJ2-7
CASSFIPDHEQYF
TGTGCCAGCAGCTTCATTCCAGACCACGAGCAGTACTTC
>.|few|TRBV14|TRBJ2-1
CASSQDVAEQFF
TGTGCCAGCAGCCAAGATGTCGCCGAGCAGTTCTTC
>.|few|TRBV10-3|TRBJ1-4
CAIRYSATNEKLFF
TGTGCCATCAGGTACAGTGCAACTAATGAAAAACTGTTTTTT
>.|few|TRBV5-1|TRBJ1-4
CASSSNSGTGEKLFF
TGCGCCAGCAGTTCCAACTCGGGCACCGGGGAAAAACTGTTTTTT
>.|few|TRBV6-6|TRBJ1-6
CASRSEGNGSPLHF
TGTGCCAGCAGAAGCGAGGGGAACGGTTCACCCCTCCACTTT
>TRBD2|few|TRBV3-1|TRBJ2-7
CASSPRDYTYEQYF
TGTGCCAGCAGCCCCCGGGACTACACCTACGAGCAGTACTTC
>.|many|TRBV10-3|TRBJ2-5
CAISDGTLGGETQYF
TGTGCCATCAGTGATGGGACTTTAGGGGGGGAGACCCAGTACTTC
>TRBD1|.|TRBV12-3/TRBV12-4|TRBJ2-1
CASSLTTGLNEQFF
TGTGCCAGCAGTTTAACGACAGGGTTAAATGAGCAGTTCTTC
>.|.|TRBV4-3|TRBJ2-6
CASSQDRPGANVLTF
TGCGCCAGCAGCCAAGATCGCCCTGGGGCCAACGTCCTGACTTTC
>.|few|TRBV5-5|TRBJ2-5
CASSSGTNGETQYF
TGTGCCAGCAGCTCCGGGACCAATGGAGAGACCCAGTACTTC
>.|many|TRBV29-1|TRBJ2-7
CSVDRHSGEQYF
TGCAGCGTTGATAGGCACTCGGGCGAGCAGTACTTC